Below, one T cell receptor beta chain is given with its context. Method: immunoSEQ multiplex PCR; TCRdb's copy keeps in-frame clones and lacks some. The top ten clones hold about 3.1% of a sample with fewer than 300,000 clones, about 87% of them seen once. The treatment was: around 19 received Ad26.COV2.S at low or high dose, single or two shots; roughly five received placebo; per-sample allocation not given. Samples analyzed were those drawn on day 63 after the first vaccine or placebo injection. The length of the CDR3 is 14 residues. Trimming cost V 9 bases and J 2 bases, with 16 bases left between them. Germline CDR1 reads SNHLY; CDR2 reads FYNNEI. The data belong to a study of Ad26.COV2.S vaccination and SARS-CoV-2 variants. Looking at the study overall: Donor joined the COV1001 Ad26.COV2.S trial arm. The vaccine Ad26.COV2.S was put into the muscle once, or twice with 56 days between.

The sequencing here drew on peripheral blood, taken in a trial of Ad26.COV2.S vaccine versus placebo. This chain joins TRBV2 and TRBJ1-1; D is ambiguous. This sequence was found in a person between 18 and 65 years old who received the Ad26.COV2.S COVID-19 vaccine or a placebo. The CDR3 spells CARREGNPNTEAFF. CDR3 nucleotide sequence: TGTGCCAGGAGGGAGGGCAACCCTAACACTGAAGCTTTCTTT.